Each of the 21 T cell receptor beta chains below was sequenced from the same sample in a study of blood T cell repertoires in COVID-19. Here immunoSEQ multiplex PCR was the method, and the copy in TCRdb shows in-frame clones only, minus some. The table lists 55,000 to 90,000 clones, 70% to 85% of them singletons. The sequenced sample consisted of peripheral blood. The receptors derive from an older woman with acute or convalescent COVID-19.

J is TRBJ1-1 and V is TRBV10-3; D ambiguous. The CDR3 is 11 residues long. V was shortened by 7 bases and J by 2 bases, with 5 bases between the two germline ends. Germline-derived CDR1 and CDR2 are ENHRY and SYGVKD. CDR3 in DNA: TGTGCCATCATAGTAAACACTGAAGCTTTCTTT. Translating gives CAIIVNTEAFF.

The chain links TRBV19 to TRBJ1-6, with D unresolved. Germline loops: CDR1 LNHDA, CDR2 SQIVND (reference sequence). Trimming removed 3 bases from V and 9 bases from J, with 15 bases in between. The CDR3 consists of 15 residues. CDR3 region: CASSIRTLTGSPLHF. The CDR3 DNA is TGTGCCAGTAGTATTAGGACTTTAACGGGTTCACCCCTCCACTTT.

This chain joins TRBV6-2 or TRBV6-3 and TRBJ1-5; weak D call: TRBD1 (5 bases). Trimming stripped 2 bases from V and 4 bases from J, with 24 bases between. Germline CDR1 and CDR2: MNHEY and SVGEGT. The CDR3 runs 19 residues. The CDR3 region has the DNA TGTGCCAGCAGTTACGGAGCGCTACCGGGACTCAACCCAAATCAGCCCCAGCATTTT. Its protein product is CASSYGALPGLNPNQPQHF.

The chain recombines TRBV6-5 with TRBJ2-7; 11 bases agree with TRBD2. This CDR3 is built from 16 residues. CDR1 is MNHEY and CDR2 is SVGAGI in the germline V gene. J was trimmed by 2 bases and V by 2 bases; bases with no gene match: 5. The CDR3 nucleotides are TGTGCCAGCAGTTACGGGTCTAGCGGGGGGACCTACGAGCAGTACTTC. This translates into CASSYGSSGGTYEQYF.

This clone was detected a few times. This chain connects TRBV12-3 or TRBV12-4 to TRBJ1-1; D unresolved. Trimming pared 1 base from V and 3 bases from J, leaving 6 bases between. This CDR3 is 13 amino acids long. CDR3 loop: CASSLVGDTEAFF. CDR3 DNA sequence: TGTGCCAGCAGTTTAGTGGGCGACACTGAAGCTTTCTTT.

The genes are TRBV5-4 and TRBJ2-3; 11 bases match TRBD1. This CDR3 contains 16 residues. Trimming removed 3 bases from V and 2 bases from J; junction bases left unmatched: 5. The germline V gene encodes CDR1 SGHNT and CDR2 YYREEE (reference sequence). The DNA of the CDR3 is TGTGCCAGCAGCTCCCAGGACAGGGGGCACACAGATACGCAGTATTTT. Translating it yields CASSSQDRGHTDTQYF.

The chain joins TRBV15 to TRBJ2-7; a possible D gene is TRBD2 (5 bases). In germline, CDR1 is LNHNV, CDR2 YYDKDF (reference sequence). The CDR3 extends over 17 amino acids. Trimming took off 0 bases at V and 0 bases at J, with 15 bases between the two ends. CDR3 nucleotide sequence: TGTGCCACCAGCAGAGACCGTAACGGGATCTCCTCCTACGAGCAGTACTTC. Translated: CATSRDRNGISSYEQYF.

This sequence joins TRBV29-1 and TRBJ2-1; 15 positions agree with TRBD2. The length of the CDR3 is 17 residues. V shed 3 bases and J 2 bases; nucleotides not matched to a gene: 5. Germline V CDR1 and CDR2: SQVTM, ANQGSEA. The DNA of the CDR3 is TGCAGCGTTGATACGGGGACTAGCGGGAGGCCCTACAATGAGCAGTTCTTC. This sequence encodes CSVDTGTSGRPYNEQFF.

This rearrangement joins TRBV27 to TRBJ2-7; possibly TRBD2 for D (6 bases). V was cut by 1 base and J by 1 base, with 14 bases left in between. The CDR3 sequence is 16 residues long. From germline, CDR1 is MNHEY and CDR2 SMNVEV (reference sequence). CDR3 in amino acids: CASSLFAGTISYEQYF. The CDR3 nucleotides are TGTGCCAGCAGTTTATTTGCGGGAACGATATCCTACGAGCAGTACTTC.

This clone was observed a few times. Here the CDR3 reads CASSLTKHETQYF. CDR3 DNA sequence: TGTGCCAGCAGCCTGACTAAGCACGAGACCCAGTACTTC. The J gene is TRBJ2-5, the V gene TRBV6-6, with a possible D match to TRBD2 (5 bases). Germline CDR1 is MNHNY and CDR2 is SVGAGI (reference sequence). The CDR3 covers 13 residues. Trimming shortened V by 6 bases and J by 5 bases, and 13 bases separated the two germline ends.

The chain links TRBV28 to TRBJ1-5; 8 nucleotides match TRBD1. V shed 5 bases, J shed 10 bases, and the junction held 13 bases outside the gene matches. Germline V CDR1 and CDR2: MDHEN, SYDVKM. CDR3 length equals 15 residues. CDR3 sequence reads: CASSPWTGTVKPQHF. CDR3 nucleotide sequence: TGTGCCAGCAGTCCTTGGACAGGGACGGTGAAACCCCAGCATTTT.

This chain joins TRBV6-5 and TRBJ1-1; D gene uncertain. V was clipped by 0 bases and J by 2 bases, with 10 bases between them. The CDR3 has 15 amino acids. Germline values: CDR1 MNHEY, CDR2 SVGAGI. The CDR3 protein is CASSYSIAGNTEAFF. The CDR3 DNA sequence: TGTGCCAGCAGTTACTCGATCGCAGGAAACACTGAAGCTTTCTTT.

J is TRBJ2-1 and V is TRBV6-5; 9 bases line up with TRBD1. CDR1 is MNHEY and CDR2 is SVGAGI in the germline V gene. V was pared by 6 bases and J by 5 bases, with 5 bases of the junction left unmatched. This CDR3 is 14 amino acids long. CDR3 sequence: CASRPGQGNNEQFF. For the CDR3, the DNA is TGTGCCAGCAGACCGGGACAGGGAAACAATGAGCAGTTCTTC.

The V gene is TRBV6-1, the J gene TRBJ1-5; 8 nucleotides agree with TRBD1. The CDR3 loop spans 16 amino acids. With V trimmed by 1 base and J by 5 bases, 7 bases remained unmatched. The germline V gene has CDR1 MNHNS and CDR2 SASEGT. For the CDR3, the DNA is TGTGCCAGCAGTGAAGAGCCGGGACAGGTATATCAGCCCCAGCATTTT. Its protein product is CASSEEPGQVYQPQHF.

The chain has TRBV19 and TRBJ1-5, with 7 bases matching TRBD1. Germline lookup yields CDR1 LNHDA and CDR2 SQIVND (reference sequence). Trimming removed 7 bases from V and 0 bases from J; junction bases left unmatched: 6. This CDR3 contains 15 residues. DNA of the CDR3: TGTGCCAGTACCCCTACAGGGGTTAGCAATCAGCCCCAGCATTTT. Amino acids: CASTPTGVSNQPQHF.

This sequence joins TRBV29-1 and TRBJ2-5, with D maybe TRBD2 (7 bases). Trimming removed 4 bases at V and 5 bases at J, with 14 bases between. The CDR3 length is 13 residues. Germline lookup yields CDR1 SQVTM and CDR2 ANQGSEA. The CDR3 bases are TGCAGCGTTGTCGGGGGGCGCGGGGAGACCCAGTACTTC. Protein product: CSVVGGRGETQYF.

The gene calls are TRBV19 and TRBJ2-3, with 10 bases matching TRBD2. V lost 4 bases and J lost 2; bases outside the gene matches: 6. Germline V gene data show CDR1 as LNHDA and CDR2 as SQIVND (reference sequence). This CDR3 has 16 amino acids. The CDR3 loop is CASSTRTSGDTDTQYF. The DNA of the CDR3 is TGTGCCAGTAGTACCCGGACTAGCGGTGACACAGATACGCAGTATTTT.

The chain has TRBV19 and TRBJ1-1; D is possibly TRBD1 (6 bases). Trimming shortened V by 2 bases and J by 4 bases, and 11 bases separated the two germline ends. This CDR3 region has 14 residues. The germline gives CDR1 LNHDA, CDR2 SQIVND (reference sequence). The chain's CDR3 is CASSITQGSTEAFF. The DNA for the CDR3 is TGTGCCAGTAGTATAACACAGGGAAGCACTGAAGCTTTCTTT.

V gene TRBV9 combines with J gene TRBJ1-4; no reliable D call. V lost 0 bases and J lost 7, with 16 bases in between. Germline CDR1 SGDLS, CDR2 YYNGEE. This CDR3 is built from 16 residues. The CDR3 nucleotides read TGTGCCAGCAGCGTAGGGAGGAGTGGCACTCTTGAAAAACTGTTTTTT. Translating gives CASSVGRSGTLEKLFF.

The rearrangement links TRBV4-1 to TRBJ2-7, with 11 nucleotides matching TRBD2. Germline CDR1 is MGHRA and CDR2 is YSYEKL. Trimming removed 0 bases from V and 3 bases from J; junction bases left unmatched: 19. This CDR3 is built from 21 residues. The DNA of the CDR3 is TGCGCCAGCAGCCAAGAATCCATAGCGGGAGGGTACCTAGGTTTGGACTACGAGCAGTACTTC. The encoded protein is CASSQESIAGGYLGLDYEQYF.

The rearrangement joins TRBV7-2 to TRBJ2-1; D remains ambiguous. The CDR3 is made up of 16 amino acids. Germline CDR1 is SGHTA and CDR2 is FQGNSA. V was trimmed by 1 base and J by 7 bases, leaving 17 bases between them. The CDR3 region is CASSLESPLVRNEQFF. The CDR3 nucleotides read TGTGCCAGCAGCTTAGAGTCACCTCTAGTTAGGAATGAGCAGTTCTTC.